The sample holds one count of the clone carrying this TCR beta chain. V was shortened by 6 bases and J by 7 bases, with 13 bases between the two germline ends. Germline-derived CDR1 and CDR2 are MDHEN and SYDVKM. The CDR3 loop spans 12 amino acids. CD45RO-negative, CCR7-selected cells formed the naive CD8 fraction, which excluded terminally differentiated effector memory CD45RA+ cells. The table came from immunoSEQ multiplex PCR; TCRdb's copy has only in-frame clones and leaves some out. This table has millions of clones, about 95% appearing once. The data belong to a study of shared clonotypes between healthy human individuals.

This clonotype was sampled from a man younger than 35 in good health. The chain is built from TRBV28 and TRBJ2-7, with D possibly TRBD1 on 5 matching bases. The sample consisted of naive CD8+ T cells sorted from blood. The DNA of the CDR3 is TGTGCCAGCAGCCACAGGAGTGAGGAGCAGTACTTC. Translation: CASSHRSEEQYF.